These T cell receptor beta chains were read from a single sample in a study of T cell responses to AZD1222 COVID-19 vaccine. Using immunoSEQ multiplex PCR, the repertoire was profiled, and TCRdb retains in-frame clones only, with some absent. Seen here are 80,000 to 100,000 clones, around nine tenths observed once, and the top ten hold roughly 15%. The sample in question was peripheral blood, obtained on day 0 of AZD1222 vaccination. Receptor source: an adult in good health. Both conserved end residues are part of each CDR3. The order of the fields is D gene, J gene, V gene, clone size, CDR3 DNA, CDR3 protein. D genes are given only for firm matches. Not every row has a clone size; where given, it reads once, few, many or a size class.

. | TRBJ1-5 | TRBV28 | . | TGTGCCAGCAGTTTTGTCCAGGTTTCGGGGAATCAGCCCCAGCATTTT | CASSFVQVSGNQPQHF
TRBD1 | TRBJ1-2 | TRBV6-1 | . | TGTGCCAGCAGTGACCGACAGGGGTCCTATGGCTACACCTTC | CASSDRQGSYGYTF
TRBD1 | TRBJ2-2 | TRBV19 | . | TGTGCCAGTAGTACTAAGGGACAGCAGAAAACCGGGGAGCTGTTTTTT | CASSTKGQQKTGELFF
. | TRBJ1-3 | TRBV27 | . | TGTGCCAGCAGTTTATCGGGGAGGGCCCCTGGAAACACCATATATTTT | CASSLSGRAPGNTIYF
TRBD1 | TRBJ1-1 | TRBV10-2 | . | TGCGCCAGCCGTCCCGGGACAGGGAACACTGAAGCTTTCTTT | CASRPGTGNTEAFF
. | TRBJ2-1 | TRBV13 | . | TGTGCCAGTACTGACAGGGAGGCGGGATACAATGAGCAGTTCTTC | CASTDREAGYNEQFF
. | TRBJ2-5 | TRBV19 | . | TGTGCCAGTCGACGGGGTACACAAGAGACCCAGTACTTC | CASRRGTQETQYF
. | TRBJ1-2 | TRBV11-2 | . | TGTGCCAGCAGCTTAAATGAATATGGCTACACCTTC | CASSLNEYGYTF
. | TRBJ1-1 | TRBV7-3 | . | TGTGCCAGCAGCTTAAAGCACGGATCGAGGGCTTTCTTT | CASSLKHGSRAFF
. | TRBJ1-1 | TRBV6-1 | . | TGTGCCAGCAGTGAATCCCGGGGAGGCCCGGGTGGGGCTTTCTTT | CASSESRGGPGGAFF
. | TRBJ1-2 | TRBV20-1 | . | TGCAGTGCTAGTTTGGGGGTTACGTCCGATCCGTCTGGCTACACCTTC | CSASLGVTSDPSGYTF
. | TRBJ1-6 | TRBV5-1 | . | TGCGCCAGCAGCTTGGCGGGGGGCGGTGATTCACCCCTCCACTTT | CASSLAGGGDSPLHF
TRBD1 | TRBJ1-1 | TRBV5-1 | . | TGCGCCAGCAGCTTCACAGGGGGCGTCATGAACACTGAAGCTTTCTTT | CASSFTGGVMNTEAFF
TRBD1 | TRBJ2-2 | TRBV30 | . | TGTGCCTGGAGTGTAAGGGGGTGGGGACAGCGGAAAACCGGGGAGCTGTTTTTT | CAWSVRGWGQRKTGELFF
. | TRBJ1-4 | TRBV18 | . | TGTGCCAGCGAAAATCGCGGGGGGAGCGAATATGAAAAACTGTTTTTT | CASENRGGSEYEKLFF
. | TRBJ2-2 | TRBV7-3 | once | TGTGCCAGCAGCTTATCAGGGCCCGGGGAGCTGTTTTTT | CASSLSGPGELFF
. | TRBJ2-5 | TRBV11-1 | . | TGTGCCAGCAGCTTATATATCAGCGCTTGGGAGACCCAGTACTTC | CASSLYISAWETQYF
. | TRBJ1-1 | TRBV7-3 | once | TGTGCCAGCAGCTTAACGGGCGGGGACTCCACTGAAGCTTTCTTT | CASSLTGGDSTEAFF